The clone carrying this T cell receptor beta chain was seen many times. Antigen: not known. This specimen comes from a study of T-cell memory formation after mild COVID-19. Overall study context: Among the donors, TCR clusters were largely specific to each donor. Study-wide results and limits: Within pre-infection memory, some responding clones were found, suggesting cross-reactive memory joined.

TCRdb reanalysed the 5' RACE reads using MiXCR and keeps one entry per CDR3 protein. The sample yields more than 75,000 distinct CDR3 sequences, 20% to 25% seen once. V was clipped by 1 base and J by 6 bases, with 10 bases between them. Germline values: CDR1 LGHDT, CDR2 YNNKEL (reference sequence). This CDR3 is 14 amino acids long. Sequenced input: PBMCs or a T cell subset sorted from them (not recorded which). The receptor was isolated from a man aged 18 to 35 who had mild COVID-19 (a few samples of this study predate the infection). Cell type and time point are not known. V usage is TRBV3-1 and J usage is TRBJ1-5; unclear D gene. The CDR3 loop reads CASSQGLMGQPQHF. CDR3 sequence (DNA): TGTGCCAGCAGCCAAGGTCTGATGGGTCAGCCCCAGCATTTT.